This T cell receptor (beta chain) comes out of a study of cytomegalovirus exposure and HLA in healthy donors (dated by TCRdb to 2017 to 2019). A note on the overall study: An earlier analysis of around 600 of the donors reported about 290 Gb of sequence data and 117 million unique TCR beta sequences from some 180 million T cells. An early release that covered some 640 HLA-typed donors contained approximately 300 gigabases of sequencing data and 65 million to 100 million unique TCR sequences. Of the roughly 400 genotyped donors, approximately 80% fell in the genetic ancestry cluster associated with self-reported Caucasian donors. The aim of the study was to test whether cataloging public T cell receptors could identify signatures of past pathogen exposure. The study profiled the T cell repertoires of some 610 subjects by immunosequencing and related them to cytomegalovirus serostatus. In addition to the first cohort of roughly 670 subjects, a separate validation cohort of 130 or so different subjects was used. To predict cytomegalovirus infection status, the study combined high-throughput TCR immunosequencing, statistical association of individual TCRs with disease status, and machine learning. A later analysis re-analyzed previously published TCR beta repertoires from several hundred donors and added high-resolution HLA genotyping to study TCR occurrence patterns. In the later analysis, no new phenotypic data were used to find candidate immune exposures; instead, reliance was placed on TCR beta sequences and their occurrence across donors. An earlier analysis of some 600 of the donors applied high-throughput TCR beta sequencing to assess whether each TCR beta V gene segment acted as functional or pseudogenic. Donor age, sex, ethnicity and CMV serostatus were compiled alongside the repertoire data. A later genetic analysis used genome-wide SNP genotypes for about 65% of the roughly 670 donors, treating that subset as a discovery cohort. Every repertoire in the discovery cohort had been generated on one and the same sequencing platform. HLA typing included class I and class II loci at four-digit resolution. The number of typed donors differed by locus: about 629-630 for A, B, C, DRB1 and DQB1; some 500 for DQA1; roughly 600 for DPA1; and around 490 for DPB1. Because of strong linkage in the cohort, 5 or 6 DR-DQ haplotypes were treated as single units for association and clustering. Among roughly 400 genotyped donors of the cohort, an average of around 220,000 unique TCR beta nucleotide sequences was sequenced per donor, of which 15% to 20% were non-productive. Paper-wide results and their limitations: This cohort had only TCR beta chains sequenced, and the lack of alpha or paired-chain data limited which features could be detected. For the cohort, immune exposure information was limited to CMV serostatus. An association between a missense DCLRE1C variant and V-gene and J-gene trimming of TCR beta chains was found in a later genetic analysis and replicated in an independent cohort. When HLA alleles, especially DR and DQ, strongly co-occurred, attributing TCR associations to individual alleles was difficult. The study gave a list of about 150 TCR beta chains associated with cytomegalovirus. In both the original and validation cohorts, the classifier was reported to diagnose cytomegalovirus status with high specificity and sensitivity. Because counts were too low, seventeen rarely observed V segments, including chromosome 9 orphons, were excluded from the earlier analysis of 500 to 700 of the donors. A later analysis found that most CMV-associated TCR beta chains appeared HLA-restricted, with HLA associations seemingly driven largely by CMV exposure. The 87-base-pair reads could not distinguish some IMGT-functional V segments, including TRBV6-2 and TRBV6-3, so those segments were excluded. A later analysis found that HLA-associated TCR beta chains were more clonally expanded and had lower generation probabilities than equally common non-associated chains. Because HLA typing was missing for some donors at each locus, association tests included only the typed subset. In a later analysis, several top co-occurrence clusters were reported to appear linked to parvovirus B19, influenza, CMV and Epstein-Barr virus. The sequencing pipeline was judged likely to have produced a cluster of highly shared sequence variants as a technical artifact. Most TCR sequences were observed very rarely across donors, whereas some public TCRs were present in many individuals. Linkage disequilibrium might explain the correlated functional status among segregating V segments, but an unknown experimental factor could not be ruled out. In an earlier analysis of 587 of the donors, most TCR beta V segments appeared in productive rearrangements about 90% or about 30% of the time, broadly matching IMGT annotations. In a later analysis, 16,951 TCR beta sequences were associated with specific HLA alleles at a false discovery rate of 0.05. The authors suggested that the approach could potentially be generalized to other disease states and immunological phenotypes. Three of the identified cytomegalovirus-associated TCR beta chains were confirmed in vitro to be specific for cytomegalovirus antigens. A later genetic analysis reported fewer N-insertions in productive TCRs among donors in an Asian-associated ancestry cluster than the roughly 650-donor mean. Presence/absence analyses assumed roughly uniform sequencing depth across donors, an assumption that may not hold. A further reported finding was that TCR beta sequences accurately predicted the HLA-A and HLA-B alleles for most subjects in the first cohort. According to a later analysis, TCR association rates differed among HLA loci, with DRB1 alleles showing the most associated TCRs and HLA-C alleles showing the fewest.

This clone was counted between two and nine times. Its specific antigen is unknown. No base quality information exists; no much larger clone differs at one position. Receptor amplification or capture employed the immunoSEQ multiplex PCR assay. For the multiplex PCR, a mixture combining 60 forward primers for TCR Vbeta segments and 13 reverse primers for TCR Jbeta segments was used. The CDR3 region of rearranged TCR beta genes was amplified from genomic DNA with a multiplex PCR assay. On the Illumina HiSeq System, the amplified TCR beta libraries were sequenced as 87-base-pair reads. The study's processing was this. A later analysis counted about 82 million unique TCR beta chains across the roughly 700 repertoires, and roughly 9.9 million of these chains were shared by at least two donors. A nearest-neighbor algorithm error-corrected the raw reads and collapsed the reads into unique sequences, merging closely related sequences to remove PCR and sequencing errors. CDR3 sequences were aligned to IMGT reference sequences to assign V, D and J gene segments. Each retained sequence needed at least a six-nucleotide match to both a V gene segment and a J gene segment. Rearrangements were classified as productive when the CDR3 lacked stop codons and remained in frame with V and J, and all other rearrangements were classified as non-productive. Following IMGT convention, CDR3 was defined as the stretch from the second conserved V-encoded cysteine to the conserved J-encoded phenylalanine. In an earlier analysis of 500 to 650 of the donors, sequences lacking an unambiguous match to a single V gene segment were excluded. In an earlier analysis of approximately 550 of the donors, V segments were called functional above 56.7% productive rearrangements and were called segregating when the between-donor standard deviation exceeded 5%. A statistical classification framework was developed to diagnose cytomegalovirus status using the catalog of TCR beta chain sequences. In a later analysis, TCR nucleotide sequences were compared against IMGT/GENE-DB human TR gene sequences so that V and J genes could be assigned. A later analysis assigned CDR3 sequences and most-parsimonious VDJ recombination scenarios with the TCRdist pipeline. In a later analysis, every TCR beta chain was defined by the combination of its CDR3 amino acid sequence and its V-gene family, and reads without a unique V-gene family were dropped. In a later analysis, 450 to 600 highly shared, low-generation-probability nucleotide sequences were removed to address suspected cross-contamination and a sequencing artifact. A later analysis calculated a clonal expansion index for each public chain from normalized within-repertoire ranks of inferred template counts. A later analysis computed generation probabilities with a VDJ recombination model fitted to out-of-frame rearrangements, and checked the results against IGoR. In a later analysis, TCR-TCR, TCR-HLA and TCR-CMV co-occurrence was scored with hypergeometric tests, and a repertoire-size bias correction was applied to TCR pairs. In a later analysis, false discovery rates were estimated by permuting HLA or CMV assignments 20 times. In a later analysis, co-occurring TCRs were grouped using DBSCAN, and TCRdist sequence similarity was added for clustering within HLA-allele-positive subsets. Repertoires with fewer than 30,000 or more than 120,000 public chains were left out of co-occurrence clustering, as were roughly five repertoires with anomalous nucleotide sharing. The immuneACCESS repertoire file appears here via TCRdb, limited to in-frame rearrangements. These files lack a portion of the clones; in checked studies, under half of the deficit traces to unresolved V genes, and the cause of the others is not known. For V, J and clone size, that table is used; D and trimming come from the DNA. The sample has some 190,000 clones on record, around three quarters of them singletons. The ten most abundant clones make up around an eighth of the sample.

The cohort comprised around 690 healthy bone marrow donors. At the time of sampling, all cohort members were nominally healthy, though unrecorded immune exposures were likely present. The donor was CMV seropositive and belonged to the group of 270 or so seropositive cohort members. Each donor provided a peripheral blood sample, and peripheral blood mononuclear cells were used for TCR beta sequencing. Genomic DNA extraction from the blood cell samples was performed with the Qiagen DNeasy Blood Extraction Kit. From a lookup of the germline V gene (reference sequence), CDR1 and CDR2 are LNHDA and SQIVND. The germline ends are 16 bases apart after V is trimmed by 7 bases and J by 6 bases. Measured from the cysteine to the phenylalanine, the CDR3 is 14 residues long. The entry retains the CDR3 DNA only, 42 bases that are in frame from base 1.

This clonotype originated in a woman aged 30 to 39 in good health and CMV-seropositive. The chain joins TRBV19 to TRBJ2-1; confidence is insufficient to name the D gene. Sequencing was done on a sample of PBMCs. Here the CDR3 is given as CASMWNRIGNEQFF. The DNA sequence reads TGTGCCAGTATGTGGAACAGAATCGGCAATGAGCAGTTCTTC.